This T cell receptor (beta chain) derives from a study of T-cell reconstitution after alpha-beta-depleted transplantation in children. Unique molecular identifiers were used to barcode this TCRbeta library. TCRdb recomputed calls from the PCR reads with MiXCR, one row per CDR3 protein. There are hundreds of thousands of distinct CDR3 sequences in the sample; 24% occur only once, and around 4.8% lies in the top ten. Germline V gene lookup returns CDR1 LGHDT and CDR2 YNNKEL (reference sequence). Deletions cut 3 bases from V and 3 bases from J, with 8 bases between. This CDR3 comprises 13 residues. Notes on this clonotype: The target antigen is unknown.

Study conclusions and caveats: Once a year had passed after transplant, T-cell counts and diversity came mostly from newly produced T cells. Some patients' high day-60 TCRbeta diversity was attributed to recipient cells surviving conditioning. Expanded graft clones, several hundred of them, were reportedly the source of alpha-beta T cells about two months after transplant.

The receptor comes from a female patient under 10 years old who had a stem cell transplant for congenital amegakaryocytic thrombocytopenia, so the T cells may come from the graft donor. V usage is TRBV3-1 and J usage is TRBJ2-5; the D gene is possibly TRBD1 (5 bases). The sequences come from PBMCs, mostly from graft donor cells, collected 360 days after TCRalphabeta/CD19-depleted stem cell transplant. Written as DNA, the CDR3 is TGTGCCAGCAGCCAGCGACAGAAAGAGACCCAGTACTTC. Protein sequence: CASSQRQKETQYF.